These 15 T cell receptor beta chains came from one sample sequenced in a study of T cell changes during pregnancy in multiple sclerosis. TCRdb's table, derived via immunoSEQ multiplex PCR, lists solely in-frame clones and lacks some. The data hold 25,000 to 35,000 clones, with approximately 90% observed a single time. The input for sequencing was CD8+ T cells from peripheral blood mononuclear cells, taken in the second trimester of pregnancy. The receptors originated from a female donor with multiple sclerosis, enrolled in a pregnancy study.

J is TRBJ2-1 and V is TRBV11-2; a possible D gene is TRBD1 (5 bases). The CDR3 runs to 16 residues. Trimming stripped 5 bases from V and 0 bases from J, with 14 bases between. From germline, CDR1 is SGHAT and CDR2 FQNNGV. The CDR3 loop reads CASSPDSTFSYNEQFF. The CDR3 DNA is TGTGCCAGCAGCCCTGACAGTACTTTCTCCTACAATGAGCAGTTCTTC.

J is TRBJ2-3 and V is TRBV20-1; weak D call: TRBD2 (6 bases). From germline, CDR1 is DFQATT and CDR2 SNEGSKA (reference sequence). The CDR3 is made up of 11 amino acids. The CDR3 reads CGADYTDTQYF. The CDR3 nucleotides read TGCGGGGCGGACTACACAGATACGCAGTATTTT.

The V call is TRBV6-6, the J call TRBJ2-7; no firm D call. The germline V and J ends were trimmed by 0 bases and 0 bases, with 6 bases remaining between them. This CDR3 has 14 residues. Germline V lookup: CDR1 MNHNY, CDR2 SVGAGI (reference sequence). The chain's CDR3 is CASSYSTDSYEQYF. Here the CDR3 DNA reads TGTGCCAGCAGTTACTCGACTGACTCCTACGAGCAGTACTTC.

This sequence joins TRBV19 and TRBJ1-6; no clear D gene. Germline CDR1 reads LNHDA; CDR2 reads SQIVND (reference sequence). The CDR3 length is 13 residues. V was trimmed by 3 bases and J by 12 bases, leaving 12 bases between them. Here the CDR3 reads CASSIGSSGPLHF. CDR3 coding DNA: TGTGCCAGTAGTATTGGGTCTAGTGGACCCCTCCACTTT.

The chain has TRBV15 and TRBJ1-2; TRBD1 agrees at 9 bases. The germline gives CDR1 LNHNV, CDR2 YYDKDF (reference sequence). There are 14 residues in the CDR3. V was clipped by 4 bases and J by 6 bases; unmatched bases: 6. The CDR3 DNA follows: TGTGCCACCAGCAATAGACAGGGGGGGCATGGCTACACCTTC. Translated: CATSNRQGGHGYTF.

This chain links TRBV28 with TRBJ1-2; possible D gene TRBD1, 5 bases. The CDR3 contains 16 residues. Germline assignment: CDR1 MDHEN and CDR2 SYDVKM. Trimming left V 1 base short and J 1 base short, with 13 bases between. CDR3 sequence reads: CASSLLGGDFNYGYTF. CDR3 sequence (DNA): TGTGCCAGCAGTTTATTGGGTGGGGACTTTAACTATGGCTACACCTTC.

The chain is built from TRBV7-9 and TRBJ2-1; 9 nucleotides line up with TRBD2. Trimming at V came to 6 bases and at J to 9 bases, leaving 9 bases not matched to a gene. Germline CDR1 reads SEHNR; CDR2 reads FQNEAQ (reference sequence). The CDR3 length is 14 residues. The CDR3 nucleotides are TGTGCCAGCAGTCCACCGGGACTAGCAATTGAGCAGTTCTTC. It translates to CASSPPGLAIEQFF.

This chain joins TRBV19 and TRBJ2-7; D is perhaps TRBD1 (6 bases). Germline V gives CDR1 LNHDA, CDR2 SQIVND (reference sequence). The CDR3 has 14 amino acids. Deletions cut 3 bases from V and 0 bases from J, with 9 bases between. CDR3 bases: TGTGCCAGTAGTATGGGGACATTCTCCTACGAGCAGTACTTC. Translating gives CASSMGTFSYEQYF. Looking up the rest from reference TRBV19 and TRBJ2-7 gives the full variable domain: DGGITQSPKYLFRKEGQNVTLSCEQNLNHDAMYWYRQDPGQGLRLIYYSQIVNDFQKGDIAEGYSVSREKKESFPLTVTSAQKNPTAFYLCASSMGTFSYEQYFGPGTRLTVT.

The CDR3 DNA reads as TGTGCCTGGAGTGGAGTATCGGGACAGGGGCACTATGGCTACACCTTC. Amino acids: CAWSGVSGQGHYGYTF. This rearrangement joins TRBV30 to TRBJ1-2; 10 nucleotides line up with TRBD1. The V and J ends lost 1 base and 3 bases, in that order; junction bases with no gene match: 8. Germline CDR1 and CDR2: GTSNPN and SVGIG (reference sequence). The CDR3 is made up of 16 amino acids.

V and J are TRBV19 and TRBJ2-5; D possibly corresponds to TRBD2 (5 bases). The CDR3 totals 12 residues. Germline loops: CDR1 LNHDA, CDR2 SQIVND (reference sequence). Trimming took off 3 bases at V and 5 bases at J, with 7 bases between the two ends. The DNA for the CDR3 is TGTGCCAGTAGTATGTGGAGGGAGACCCAGTACTTC. Translating it yields CASSMWRETQYF.

The V call is TRBV11-2, the J call TRBJ2-7; D possibly corresponds to TRBD2 (6 bases). Trimming shortened V by 5 bases and J by 9 bases, and 17 bases separated the two germline ends. From germline, CDR1 is SGHAT and CDR2 FQNNGV. This CDR3 contains 13 residues. For the CDR3, the DNA is TGTGCCAGCAGCCCCGGTGGGGACTTTGTGCAGTACTTC. Translated, it gives CASSPGGDFVQYF.

The chain joins TRBV27 to TRBJ2-5, with 7 bases that match TRBD1. The length of the CDR3 is 14 residues. Per the germline V gene, CDR1 is MNHEY and CDR2 is SMNVEV (reference sequence). Trimming removed 0 bases from V and 4 bases from J; junction bases left unmatched: 2. Here the CDR3 DNA reads TGTGCCAGCAGTTTATCCGCAGGGGGAGAGACCCAGTACTTC. This sequence encodes CASSLSAGGETQYF.

The J gene is TRBJ1-4, the V gene TRBV27, with no clear D. CDR1 and CDR2 (germline): MNHEY, SMNVEV (reference sequence). The V end was cut by 4 bases, the J end by 7 bases, with 16 bases between. This CDR3 comprises 15 residues. CDR3 sequence (DNA): TGTGCCAGCAGTTCCCCCGCCCGGGATGGTGAAAAACTGTTTTTT. Translated: CASSSPARDGEKLFF.

V usage is TRBV30 and J usage is TRBJ2-5; 9 bases are shared with TRBD2. V lost 2 bases, J lost 2 bases, and 6 bases stayed unmatched. CDR1 and CDR2 (germline): GTSNPN, SVGIG (reference sequence). This CDR3 has 15 amino acids. CDR3 DNA sequence: TGTGCCTGGAGTAGTTTAGCGGGAGAGCAAGAGACCCAGTACTTC. It is translated as CAWSSLAGEQETQYF.

V usage is TRBV5-1 and J usage is TRBJ2-1; TRBD1 is a possible D gene (5 bases). V was shortened by 7 bases and J by 8 bases, with 7 bases between the two germline ends. CDR1 SGHRS and CDR2 YFSETQ come from the germline V gene. There are 10 residues in the CDR3. CDR3 sequence reads: CASGHDEQFF. DNA for the CDR3: TGCGCCAGCGGACACGATGAGCAGTTCTTC.